The 25 T cell receptor beta chains in this list originate from one sample, sequenced in a study of cytomegalovirus exposure and HLA in healthy donors. Amplification used 60 Vbeta primers and 13 Jbeta primers. Sequencing used immunoSEQ multiplex PCR; TCRdb keeps in-frame clones, though not all of them. The table lists about 98,000 clones, 75% to 85% of them singletons. Material for sequencing was PBMCs. These TCRs come from a man between 18 and 29 years old in good health and CMV-seropositive.

This sequence joins TRBV1 and TRBJ2-2; the table's D call TRBD2 went unverified against the DNA. TRBV1 is classified as a pseudogene. The CDR3 sequence is 19 residues long. The CDR3 DNA reads TGCACCAGCAGCCAAGATAGGCTAGCCCGCATTGAGCCTACCGGGGAGCTGTTTTTT. Translation gives CTSSQDRLARIEPTGELFF.

The J gene is TRBJ2-6, the V gene TRBV30; D unclear. Germline lookup yields CDR1 GTSNPN and CDR2 SVGIG (reference sequence). The CDR3 contains 14 residues. The V and J ends lost 3 bases and 2 bases respectively, with 8 bases between them. CDR3 loop: CAWRLAAGANVLTF. As DNA, the CDR3 is TGTGCCTGGAGGCTGGCAGCTGGGGCCAACGTCCTGACTTTC.

V gene TRBV28 combines with J gene TRBJ1-2; D is ambiguous. The CDR3 has 15 residues. Germline CDR1 and CDR2: MDHEN and SYDVKM. Trimming left V 1 base short and J 8 bases short, with 17 bases between. In DNA, the CDR3 is TGTGCCAGCAGTTTATTTCGTTTGGGGTCGGGAGGCTACACCTTC. It codes for CASSLFRLGSGGYTF.

This clone was seen just once. The chain uses TRBV7-2 and TRBJ1-2; 9 nucleotides line up with TRBD1. The CDR3 loop spans 16 amino acids. CDR1 SGHTA and CDR2 FQGNSA come from the germline V gene. The J segment lost 7 bases and the V segment lost 5 bases, leaving 14 bases of the junction unmatched. CDR3 region: CASSPDRGSSIPGYTF. The CDR3 nucleotides read TGTGCCAGCAGCCCGGACAGGGGATCCTCCATCCCTGGCTACACCTTC.

This rearrangement joins TRBV28 to TRBJ2-2, with 10 bases aligning to TRBD2. The germline CDR1 and CDR2 sequences are MDHEN and SYDVKM. J was trimmed by 4 bases and V by 6 bases; bases with no gene match: 11. The CDR3 runs 17 residues. CDR3 protein: CASRHTGLAHSTGELFF. The CDR3 coding sequence is TGTGCCAGCAGACATACGGGACTAGCGCATTCCACCGGGGAGCTGTTTTTT.

The V call is TRBV6-6, the J call TRBJ2-7; maybe TRBD1 (6 bases). CDR1 is MNHNY and CDR2 is SVGAGI in the germline V gene (reference sequence). The CDR3 sequence is 12 residues long. V gave up 7 bases and J gave up 3 bases, with 10 bases separating them. CDR3 residues: CASKPRGYEQYF. In DNA, the CDR3 is TGTGCCAGCAAGCCCAGGGGCTACGAGCAGTACTTC.

In regard to this clone: Other DNA sequences in the sample encode the same CDR3. The chain uses TRBV27 and TRBJ1-5; D not resolved. Per germline, CDR1 MNHEY and CDR2 SMNVEV (reference sequence). CDR3 length: 13 amino acids. Trimming shortened V by 5 bases and J by 4 bases, and 9 bases separated the two germline ends. CDR3 protein: CASSPTGNQPQHF. CDR3 in DNA: TGTGCCAGCAGTCCCACGGGGAATCAGCCCCAGCATTTT.

The rearrangement joins TRBV10-1 to TRBJ2-2; 7 nucleotides align to TRBD1. The V gene end was trimmed by 9 bases and the J gene end by 5 bases; junction bases not matched to a gene: 9. CDR3 size: 14 residues. Germline V lookup: CDR1 WNHNN, CDR2 SYGVQD (reference sequence). CDR3 sequence reads: CASSGTALTGELFF. As DNA, the CDR3 is TGCGCCAGTTCCGGGACAGCTTTGACCGGGGAGCTGTTTTTT.

The CDR3 is CASSKASTGSQDYEQYF. The CDR3, as DNA: TGTGCCAGCAGCAAAGCGAGCACAGGGTCCCAAGACTACGAGCAGTACTTC. This chain joins TRBV21-1 and TRBJ2-7; TRBD1 is the table's D call and was not checked against the DNA. TRBV21-1 is recorded as a pseudogene. The CDR3 totals 17 residues.

A single count supports this clone. The CDR3 coding sequence is TGTGCCTGGAGTGTACAGGTGAATGAGCAGTTCTTC. Translation gives CAWSVQVNEQFF. J is TRBJ2-1 and V is TRBV30; D perhaps matches TRBD1 (5 bases). The CDR3 contains 12 residues. Trimming left V 0 bases short and J 7 bases short, with 7 bases between. CDR1 GTSNPN and CDR2 SVGIG come from the germline V gene (reference sequence).

V is TRBV28 and J is TRBJ1-2, with a possible D match to TRBD1 (6 bases). Trimming removed 5 bases at V and 6 bases at J, with 22 bases between. Germline assignment: CDR1 MDHEN and CDR2 SYDVKM. This CDR3 is built from 16 residues. The CDR3 DNA follows: TGTGCCAGCAGTCCCACCCGGGGTAGGGGGGGCGATGGCTACACCTTC. It specifies CASSPTRGRGGDGYTF.

CDR3 amino acids: CASSPRTGRQETQYF. CDR3 DNA: TGTGCCAGCAGCCCGCGGACAGGGAGGCAAGAGACCCAGTACTTC. The J gene is TRBJ2-5, the V gene TRBV9, with 8 bases lining up with TRBD1. J lost 2 bases, V lost 4 bases, and 7 bases had no gene match. This CDR3 has 15 residues. Germline V lookup: CDR1 SGDLS, CDR2 YYNGEE.

The rearrangement uses TRBV2 and TRBJ2-1; 10 bases agree with TRBD2. Trimming at V came to 4 bases and at J to 7 bases, leaving 7 bases not matched to a gene. The CDR3 consists of 15 residues. Germline V gives CDR1 SNHLY, CDR2 FYNNEI. CDR3 coding DNA: TGTGCCAGCAGTGTTTTTCTAGCGGGGGAGAATGAGCAGTTCTTC. Translation gives CASSVFLAGENEQFF. Full variable domain (missing parts from reference TRBV2 and TRBJ2-1): EPEVTQTPSHQVTQMGQEVILRCVPISNHLYFYWYRQILGQKVEFLVSFYNNEISEKSEIFDDQFSVERPDGSNFTLKIRSTKLEDSAMYFCASSVFLAGENEQFFGPGTRLTVL.

CDR3 loop: CASSLAATSRVTEAFF. CDR3 nucleotide sequence: TGTGCCAGCAGCTTAGCGGCCACATCGCGGGTTACTGAAGCTTTCTTT. The V gene is TRBV11-1, the J gene TRBJ1-1, with D uncertain. CDR3 length: 16 residues. Per germline, CDR1 SGHAT and CDR2 FQDESV (reference sequence). Deletions cut 0 bases from V and 5 bases from J, with 16 bases between.

The rearrangement uses TRBV5-1 and TRBJ2-5; 11 positions agree with TRBD2. The CDR3 sequence is 14 residues long. Germline trimming cut 7 bases from V and 4 bases from J; bases unmatched to any gene: 6. CDR1 is SGHRS, CDR2 YFSETQ, per germline. The chain's CDR3 is CASGFSGGGETQYF. The CDR3 DNA reads as TGCGCCAGCGGTTTTAGCGGGGGGGGAGAGACCCAGTACTTC.

The chain couples TRBV2 to TRBJ2-1; D is uncertain. V was trimmed by 7 bases and J by 6 bases, leaving 4 bases between them. From germline, CDR1 is SNHLY and CDR2 FYNNEI. The CDR3 covers 10 residues. DNA for the CDR3: TGTGCCAGCACCGGCAATGAGCAGTTCTTC. This gives the protein CASTGNEQFF. Combining the CDR3 with reference TRBV2 and TRBJ2-1 gives the whole variable domain EPEVTQTPSHQVTQMGQEVILRCVPISNHLYFYWYRQILGQKVEFLVSFYNNEISEKSEIFDDQFSVERPDGSNFTLKIRSTKLEDSAMYFCASTGNEQFFGPGTRLTVL.

The chain is built from TRBV5-1 and TRBJ1-1; 8 positions match TRBD1. CDR1 and CDR2 (germline): SGHRS, YFSETQ. CDR3 length: 13 residues. Losses at the gene ends were 10 bases for V and 0 bases for J; bases not matched to a gene: 5. The CDR3 is CAGRQGLNTEAFF. CDR3 sequence (DNA): TGCGCCGGGCGACAGGGGTTGAACACTGAAGCTTTCTTT.

This chain uses TRBV20-1 with TRBJ2-7; 13 bases match TRBD2. The CDR3 length is 11 residues. With 6 bases clipped from V and 12 bases from J, the junction kept 5 bases outside the gene matches. Looked up from germline, CDR1 is DFQATT and CDR2 is SNEGSKA (reference sequence). The CDR3 bases are TGCAGTGCCAGACTAGCGGGGGGTTTGTACTTC. Protein: CSARLAGGLYF.

This chain connects TRBV6-5 to TRBJ1-5; D possibly corresponds to TRBD1 (6 bases). V lost 7 bases and J 1 base, leaving 11 bases between the germline ends. In germline, CDR1 is MNHEY, CDR2 SVGAGI. The CDR3 runs 14 residues. CDR3 loop: CASKQGWSNQPQHF. The CDR3 DNA reads TGTGCCAGCAAACAGGGCTGGAGCAATCAGCCCCAGCATTTT.

This clone was picked up a small number of times. The genes are TRBV6-4 and TRBJ2-6; possibly TRBD1 for D (6 bases). Germline values: CDR1 MRHNA, CDR2 SNTAGT. The V and J ends lost 0 bases and 0 bases respectively, with 6 bases between them. This CDR3 spans 16 amino acids. The CDR3 sequence: CASSDSDSSGANVLTF. CDR3 coding DNA: TGTGCCAGCAGTGACTCGGACAGCTCTGGGGCCAACGTCCTGACTTTC.

The V and J genes are TRBV9 and TRBJ1-5; the match to TRBD1 covers 9 bases. The CDR3 is 15 residues long. Per germline, CDR1 SGDLS and CDR2 YYNGEE. The V and J ends lost 3 bases and 6 bases, in that order; junction bases with no gene match: 7. The CDR3 DNA is TGTGCCAGCAGCGCAGGGACAGGGAGAGGTCAGCCCCAGCATTTT. Amino acids: CASSAGTGRGQPQHF.

The V gene is TRBV30, the J gene TRBJ2-7; D is possibly TRBD2 (5 bases). The CDR3 covers 12 residues. Per germline, CDR1 GTSNPN and CDR2 SVGIG (reference sequence). V was trimmed by 3 bases and J by 1 base, leaving 7 bases between them. CDR3 nucleotide sequence: TGTGCCTGGAGAAGAGGGTCCTACGAGCAGTACTTC. It specifies CAWRRGSYEQYF.

This sequence joins TRBV6-1 and TRBJ2-5, with no clear D. Deletions cut 7 bases from V and 0 bases from J, with 12 bases between. This CDR3 is 14 amino acids long. Germline loops: CDR1 MNHNS, CDR2 SASEGT. The CDR3 DNA reads TGTGCCAGCAACGGTTGGCAGGACCAAGAGACCCAGTACTTC. This translates into CASNGWQDQETQYF.

This chain links TRBV7-8 with TRBJ2-6, with 9 bases identical to TRBD1. The CDR3 is 19 residues long. Germline CDR1 and CDR2: SGHVS and FQNEAQ. V lost 4 bases to trimming and J lost 1 base; unmatched junction nucleotides: 11. CDR3 sequence: CASSSQTTGGKSGANVLTF. The CDR3 DNA reads TGTGCCAGCAGCTCACAAACTACAGGGGGCAAATCTGGGGCCAACGTCCTGACTTTC.

This chain links TRBV19 with TRBJ2-2; D is perhaps TRBD2 (6 bases). This CDR3 region has 14 residues. Trimming cost V 3 bases and J 1 base, with 6 bases left between them. The germline gives CDR1 LNHDA, CDR2 SQIVND (reference sequence). CDR3 region: CASSIGGNTGELFF. CDR3 DNA sequence: TGTGCCAGTAGTATCGGGGGGAACACCGGGGAGCTGTTTTTT.